This T cell receptor (beta chain) comes out of a study of breast tumors, draining lymph nodes, adjacent tissues. Samples came from axillary lymph nodes draining the breast cancer. CDR3 length: 14 residues. The ends were cut back, 6 bases at V and 0 bases at J, with 12 bases in the middle. Germline-derived CDR1 and CDR2 are DFQATT and SNEGSKA (reference sequence). Using its own MiXCR run on the multiplex PCR reads, TCRdb lists one record per CDR3 protein. The sample records some 140,000 distinct CDR3 sequences, about 20% being singletons. This clonotype was picked up many times. This chain links TRBV20-1 with TRBJ2-1; D is ambiguous. The sequencing sample was made of axillary lymph node tissue. The TCR was taken from a female donor with breast cancer. Some clones in this sample may be carry-over from other donors' samples. The CDR3 loop is CSAHHMSSYNEQFF. In DNA form, the CDR3 reads TGCAGTGCGCACCACATGAGCTCCTACAATGAGCAGTTCTTC.